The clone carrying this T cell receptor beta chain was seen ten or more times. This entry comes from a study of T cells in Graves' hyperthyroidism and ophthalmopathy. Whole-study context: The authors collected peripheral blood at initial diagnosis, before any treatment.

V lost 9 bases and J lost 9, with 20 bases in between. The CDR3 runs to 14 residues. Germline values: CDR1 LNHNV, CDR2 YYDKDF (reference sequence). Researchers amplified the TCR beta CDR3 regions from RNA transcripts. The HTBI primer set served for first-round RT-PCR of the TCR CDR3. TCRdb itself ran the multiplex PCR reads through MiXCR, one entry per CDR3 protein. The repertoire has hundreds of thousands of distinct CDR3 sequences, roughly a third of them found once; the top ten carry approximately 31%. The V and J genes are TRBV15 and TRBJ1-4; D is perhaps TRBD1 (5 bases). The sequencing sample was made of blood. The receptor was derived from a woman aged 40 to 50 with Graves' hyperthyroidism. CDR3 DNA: TGTGCCACGGGACGGGACGATACAATGAAAAAACTGTTTTTT. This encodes CATGRDDTMKKLFF.